The rows below give T cell receptor beta chains drawn from one sample of a study of T cells in Graves' hyperthyroidism and ophthalmopathy. TCRdb called the multiplex PCR reads again in MiXCR, with one record for every CDR3 protein. This sample carries around 720,000 distinct CDR3 sequences, 30% to 40% of them seen once, and the ten largest clones take around 32%. Specimen: blood. These receptors came from a woman aged 40-49 years with Graves' hyperthyroidism. Both conserved end residues are part of each CDR3. D genes are given only for firm matches. The size of a clone is reported for some rows only, either as once, few or many, or as a class for expanded clones.

V gene	clone size	J gene	D gene	CDR3 protein	CDR3 DNA
TRBV19	many	TRBJ1-6	TRBD1	CASSTGTDNSPLHF	TGTGCCAGTAGTACCGGGACAGATAATTCACCCCTCCACTTT
TRBV5-1	many	TRBJ2-7	TRBD1	CASSLEDRGEYF	TGCGCCAGCAGCTTGGAGGACAGGGGGGAGTACTTC
TRBV11-2	.	TRBJ2-2	.	CASSLAFLAGELFF	TGTGCCAGCAGCTTAGCGTTCCTGGCCGGGGAGCTGTTTTTT
TRBV12-5	.	TRBJ2-5	.	CASAFPGVETQYF	TGTGCTAGTGCTTTTCCCGGGGTGGAGACCCAGTACTTC
TRBV5-6	.	TRBJ1-1	.	CASSLAWGMNTEAFF	TGTGCCAGCAGCTTGGCCTGGGGGATGAACACTGAAGCTTTCTTT
TRBV5-4	.	TRBJ2-6	.	CASSLVGAGAGGANVLTF	TGTGCCAGCAGCTTGGTGGGAGCAGGGGCGGGTGGGGCCAACGTCCTGACTTTC
TRBV4-1	once	TRBJ1-2	.	CASSRGPSSYGYTF	TGCGCCAGCAGCCGGGGGCCCTCATCTTATGGCTACACCTTC
TRBV9	few	TRBJ2-2	.	CASSSRDIRNTGELFF	TGTGCCAGCAGCTCAAGGGACATAAGGAACACCGGGGAGCTGTTTTTT
TRBV4-3	.	TRBJ2-2	.	CASSAEGLVGGELFF	TGCGCCAGCAGTGCCGAGGGTCTTGTTGGCGGGGAGCTGTTTTTT
TRBV19	few	TRBJ2-2	TRBD1	CASLHGPGGFGELFF	TGTGCCAGCCTCCACGGTCCAGGGGGCTTCGGGGAGCTGTTTTTT
TRBV24-1	.	TRBJ1-5	.	CATSGVSGGGQPQHF	TGTGCCACCAGTGGTGTTAGCGGGGGCGGGCAGCCCCAGCATTTT
TRBV2	few	TRBJ2-7	TRBD1	CASSWDREWVYEQYF	TGTGCCAGCAGTTGGGACAGGGAATGGGTCTACGAGCAGTACTTC
TRBV7-2	.	TRBJ2-2	.	CASTLPGLGVGELFF	TGTGCCAGCACCCTCCCTGGGTTAGGGGTGGGGGAGCTGTTTTTT
TRBV20-1	few	TRBJ2-5	TRBD2	CSAAGTSGGAVETQYF	TGCAGTGCAGCCGGGACTAGCGGGGGGGCTGTAGAGACCCAGTACTTC
TRBV11-2	.	TRBJ2-5	TRBD2	CASSYRGREGRETQYF	TGTGCCAGCAGCTACCGGGGACGGGAGGGACGAGAGACCCAGTACTTC
TRBV7-8	many	TRBJ1-6	TRBD1	CASSAPGQGLRALHF	TGTGCCAGCAGCGCGCCGGGACAGGGCCTTCGGGCCCTCCACTTT
TRBV29-1	many	TRBJ2-7	.	CSVVVTGFYEQYF	TGCAGCGTAGTAGTGACGGGATTCTACGAGCAGTACTTC
TRBV6-6	few	TRBJ1-1	TRBD1	CASSYLGQGTEAFF	TGTGCCAGCAGTTACTTAGGACAGGGGACTGAAGCTTTCTTT
TRBV9	.	TRBJ1-2	TRBD1	CASSANTGGNGYTF	TGTGCCAGCAGCGCAAACACAGGGGGTAATGGCTACACCTTC
TRBV5-5	many	TRBJ1-2	TRBD1	CASSSTGTMYGYTF	TGTGCCAGCAGCTCGACAGGGACGATGTATGGCTACACCTTC
TRBV3-1	few	TRBJ2-7	.	CASSQSGVGEQYF	TGTGCCAGCAGCCAAAGCGGAGTGGGCGAGCAGTACTTC
TRBV4-3	.	TRBJ2-7	TRBD1	CASSQAGQAVYEQYF	TGCGCCAGCAGCCAAGCGGGACAGGCCGTCTACGAGCAGTACTTC
TRBV12-3/TRBV12-4	many	TRBJ2-2	.	CASSRGRNTGELFF	TGTGCCAGCAGCCGGGGACGGAACACCGGGGAGCTGTTTTTT
TRBV12-3/TRBV12-4	many	TRBJ2-5	.	CASSIITEETQYF	TGTGCCAGCAGCATTATAACAGAAGAGACCCAGTACTTC
TRBV25-1	.	TRBJ1-1	TRBD1	CASSAPRQGSGAFF	TGTGCCAGCAGTGCACCTCGACAGGGATCGGGAGCTTTCTTT
TRBV11-3	many	TRBJ1-6	.	CASSASPGSDNSPLHF	TGTGCCAGCAGCGCTAGTCCGGGATCCGATAATTCACCCCTCCACTTT
TRBV2	many	TRBJ1-1	TRBD1	CASRVTGGADTEAFF	TGTGCCAGCAGGGTTACAGGGGGCGCGGACACTGAAGCTTTCTTT
TRBV29-1	few	TRBJ2-6	.	CSVIWSGANVLTF	TGCAGCGTTATCTGGTCTGGGGCCAACGTCCTGACTTTC
TRBV25-1	few	TRBJ2-5	.	CASSEGAQETQYF	TGTGCCAGCAGTGAAGGGGCCCAAGAGACCCAGTACTTC
TRBV5-4	.	TRBJ1-2	.	CASSLYPGTGGYTF	TGTGCCAGCAGCTTGTACCCAGGGACGGGTGGCTACACCTTC
TRBV12-3/TRBV12-4	.	TRBJ2-2	.	CASSLSGTVNTGELFF	TGTGCCAGCAGTCTCTCCGGGACGGTCAACACCGGGGAGCTGTTTTTT
TRBV4-1	few	TRBJ1-5	TRBD1	CASSRNRGPNQPQHF	TGCGCCAGCAGCCGAAACAGGGGGCCCAATCAGCCCCAGCATTTT
TRBV11-2	.	TRBJ2-7	.	CASSQSDFGWSEQYF	TGTGCCAGCAGCCAGAGCGACTTCGGGTGGTCCGAGCAGTACTTC
TRBV20-1	.	TRBJ1-2	TRBD1	CSARPDRGTSFYGYTF	TGCAGTGCTAGGCCGGACAGGGGGACAAGCTTCTATGGCTACACCTTC
TRBV7-9	.	TRBJ2-5	.	CAAQYGETQYF	TGTGCCGCCCAGTATGGGGAGACCCAGTACTTC
TRBV7-8	many	TRBJ1-4	TRBD1	CASSLVGQGEKLFF	TGTGCCAGCAGCTTAGTAGGACAGGGGGAAAAACTGTTTTTT
TRBV2	.	TRBJ2-5	TRBD2	CASCIRLATKTQYF	TGTGCCAGCTGCATTCGACTAGCGACGAAGACCCAGTACTTC
TRBV7-8	many	TRBJ1-5	TRBD1	CASSLSRTGGGNQPQHF	TGTGCCAGCAGCCTATCGAGGACAGGGGGCGGCAATCAGCCCCAGCATTTT
TRBV20-1	.	TRBJ2-6	TRBD1	CSGARGTGSGANVLTF	TGCAGTGGGGCTAGGGGGACAGGGTCTGGGGCCAACGTCCTGACTTTC
TRBV20-1	.	TRBJ1-5	.	CSASSSREGQPQHF	TGCAGTGCCAGCAGCTCTAGGGAAGGACAGCCCCAGCATTTT
TRBV15	many	TRBJ1-5	.	CATSRDSQPQHF	TGTGCCACCAGCAGAGATTCACAGCCCCAGCATTTT
TRBV6-2/TRBV6-3	few	TRBJ1-5	.	CASSTTGLGQPQHF	TGTGCCAGCAGTACAACAGGGCTGGGCCAGCCCCAGCATTTT
TRBV6-6	many	TRBJ1-2	.	CASRETGPFYGYTF	TGTGCCAGCAGGGAGACAGGACCGTTCTATGGCTACACCTTC
TRBV10-3	many	TRBJ1-6	TRBD1	CAISRQGDNSPLHF	TGTGCCATCAGCAGACAGGGAGATAATTCACCCCTCCACTTT
TRBV19	once	TRBJ1-6	.	CASNPASNQPLHF	TGTGCCAGTAACCCGGCGAGCAATCAGCCCCTCCACTTT
TRBV5-4	.	TRBJ2-5	TRBD1	CASSQGTAVQETQYF	TGTGCCAGCAGCCAGGGGACAGCTGTTCAAGAGACCCAGTACTTC
TRBV7-8	.	TRBJ2-5	TRBD2	CAGSQTSVRAAQYF	TGTGCCGGCAGCCAGACTAGCGTACGGGCCGCCCAGTACTTC